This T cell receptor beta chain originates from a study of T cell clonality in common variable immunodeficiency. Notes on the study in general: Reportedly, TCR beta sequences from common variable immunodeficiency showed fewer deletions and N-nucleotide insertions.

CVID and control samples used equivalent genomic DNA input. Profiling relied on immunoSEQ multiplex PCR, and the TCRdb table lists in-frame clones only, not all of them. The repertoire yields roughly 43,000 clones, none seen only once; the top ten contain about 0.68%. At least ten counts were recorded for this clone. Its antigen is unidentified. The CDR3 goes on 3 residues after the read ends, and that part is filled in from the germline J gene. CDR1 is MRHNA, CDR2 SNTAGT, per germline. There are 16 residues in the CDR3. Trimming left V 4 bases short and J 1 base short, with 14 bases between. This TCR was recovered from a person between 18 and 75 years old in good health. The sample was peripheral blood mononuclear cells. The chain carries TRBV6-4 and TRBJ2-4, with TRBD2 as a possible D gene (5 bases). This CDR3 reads CASSGRTVIAKNIQYF. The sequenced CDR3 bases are TGTGCCAGCAGTGGCCGGACTGTTATTGCCAAAAACATT.